This T cell receptor beta chain was identified during a study of glioma-infiltrating T cells after dendritic cell vaccination. Study background: The vaccine used monocyte-derived dendritic cells pulsed overnight with autologous tumor lysate.

Time point in this sample: after dendritic cell vaccination, including at tumor progression/relapse. None of the glioblastoma patients had an isocitrate dehydrogenase mutation. Before vaccination, two weeks after the third vaccination, and at progression, PBMC were collected. Amplification used 60 V beta primers and 13 J beta primers. The protocol was immunoSEQ multiplex PCR, while the TCRdb copy is restricted to in-frame clones and leaves out a portion. This sample has about 65,000 clones, with more than 75% found just once. In this sample, this clone turned up once. The germline CDR1 and CDR2 sequences are MNHEY and SMNVEV (reference sequence). The CDR3 extends over 15 amino acids. Between the trimmed V and J ends, which lost 7 bases and 5 bases, there was a span of 20 bases.

The V call is TRBV27, the J call TRBJ1-1; no firm D call. The sequence was collected from a human donor with glioblastoma. Sequencing used blood, obtained after dendritic cell vaccination. The CDR3 DNA reads as TGTGCCAGCACCCAAATAACCGCAGAGGGAACTGAAGCTTTCTTT. It is translated as CASTQITAEGTEAFF.